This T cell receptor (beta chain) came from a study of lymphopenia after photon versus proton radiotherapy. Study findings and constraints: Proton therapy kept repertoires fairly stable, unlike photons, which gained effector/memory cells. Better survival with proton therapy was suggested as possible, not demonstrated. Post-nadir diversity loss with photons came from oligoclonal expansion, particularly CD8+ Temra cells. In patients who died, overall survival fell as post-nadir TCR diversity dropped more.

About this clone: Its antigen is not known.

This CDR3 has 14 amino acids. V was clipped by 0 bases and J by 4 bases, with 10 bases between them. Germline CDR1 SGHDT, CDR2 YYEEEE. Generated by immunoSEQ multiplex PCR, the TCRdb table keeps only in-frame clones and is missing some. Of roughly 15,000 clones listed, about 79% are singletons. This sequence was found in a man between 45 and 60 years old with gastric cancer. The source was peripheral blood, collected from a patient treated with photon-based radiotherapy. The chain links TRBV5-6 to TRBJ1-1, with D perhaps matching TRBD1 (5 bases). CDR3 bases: TGTGCCAGCAGCTTGGCTGGGACGGGCACTGAAGCTTTCTTT. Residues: CASSLAGTGTEAFF.